The rows below give T cell receptor beta chains drawn from one sample of a study of blood T cell repertoires in COVID-19. Measured with immunoSEQ multiplex PCR; TCRdb has only the in-frame clones, and not every one. Among roughly 70,000 clones listed, roughly 70% were seen once. The sample taken for sequencing was peripheral blood. The receptors stem from a man aged 65-85 years with acute or convalescent COVID-19. CDR3s include the opening cysteine and the closing phenylalanine or tryptophan.

CDR3aa: CASSIGQTEAFF
v_gene: TRBV19
j_gene: TRBJ1-1
len: 12

CDR3aa: CASSQQGPYEQYF
v_gene: TRBV3-1/TRBV3-2
j_gene: TRBJ2-7
len: 13

CDR3aa: CASSWSGETQYF
v_gene: TRBV6-2/TRBV6-3
j_gene: TRBJ2-5
len: 12

CDR3aa: CASSQEGPGLGGSYNEQFF
v_gene: TRBV4-1
j_gene: TRBJ2-1
len: 19

CDR3aa: CASREGQGNQPQHF
v_gene: TRBV6-1
j_gene: TRBJ1-5
len: 14

CDR3aa: CATSGQQGAGEKLFF
v_gene: TRBV15
j_gene: TRBJ1-4
len: 15

CDR3aa: CASGLVLQGPSYEQYF
v_gene: TRBV12-5
j_gene: TRBJ2-7
len: 16

CDR3aa: CASSTRAGGLSEQYF
v_gene: TRBV9
j_gene: TRBJ2-7
len: 15

CDR3aa: CASSHVAGETGELFF
v_gene: TRBV4-3
j_gene: TRBJ2-2
len: 15

CDR3aa: CASSVLSGSRITGELFF
v_gene: TRBV7-9
j_gene: TRBJ2-2
len: 17

CDR3aa: CASSSIQYTNTEAFF
v_gene: TRBV6-2/TRBV6-3
j_gene: TRBJ1-1
len: 15

CDR3aa: CASSLAGITGNEQFF
v_gene: TRBV11-3
j_gene: TRBJ2-1
len: 15

CDR3aa: CASGQGARGLNEQFF
v_gene: TRBV19
j_gene: TRBJ2-1
len: 15

CDR3aa: CASSLGAGNTIYF
v_gene: TRBV4-1
j_gene: TRBJ1-3
len: 13

CDR3aa: CASSQAGRSSGNTIYF
v_gene: TRBV3-1/TRBV3-2
j_gene: TRBJ1-3
len: 16

CDR3aa: CASSQGGWGEQYF
v_gene: TRBV19
j_gene: TRBJ2-7
len: 13

CDR3aa: CASAREWQETQYF
v_gene: TRBV5-1
j_gene: TRBJ2-5
len: 13

CDR3aa: CASSFAGGVGYTF
v_gene: TRBV7-9
j_gene: TRBJ1-2
len: 13

CDR3aa: CASSRQGIYEQYF
v_gene: TRBV19
j_gene: TRBJ2-7
len: 13

CDR3aa: CASSSDRDPFF
v_gene: TRBV7-9
j_gene: TRBJ1-2
len: 11

CDR3aa: CASTSNTGELFF
v_gene: TRBV25-1
j_gene: TRBJ2-2
len: 12

CDR3aa: CASSSHSAQHF
v_gene: TRBV19
j_gene: TRBJ1-5
len: 11

CDR3aa: CASSSLQGQETQYF
v_gene: TRBV19
j_gene: TRBJ2-5
len: 14

CDR3aa: CASSRGTGQETQYF
v_gene: TRBV3-1/TRBV3-2
j_gene: TRBJ2-5
len: 14

CDR3aa: CASSVEWGQGGYTF
v_gene: TRBV9
j_gene: TRBJ1-2
len: 14

CDR3aa: CASSTTRGANVLTF
v_gene: TRBV13
j_gene: TRBJ2-6
len: 14

CDR3aa: CASSDLRTGGNTIYF
v_gene: TRBV2
j_gene: TRBJ1-3
len: 15

CDR3aa: CASSGPGLADSYDEQFF
v_gene: TRBV19
j_gene: TRBJ2-1
len: 17

CDR3aa: CASSVDTGDGYTF
v_gene: TRBV5-1
j_gene: TRBJ1-2
len: 13

CDR3aa: CASSSDRRLSYEQYF
v_gene: TRBV28
j_gene: TRBJ2-7
len: 15

CDR3aa: CASSPLGGVPDQYF
v_gene: TRBV28
j_gene: TRBJ2-5
len: 14

CDR3aa: CASSLTGNYEQYF
v_gene: TRBV27
j_gene: TRBJ2-7
len: 13

CDR3aa: CASSKLAGGQDEQFF
v_gene: TRBV14
j_gene: TRBJ2-1
len: 15

CDR3aa: CSVEGDRGFGETQYF
v_gene: TRBV29-1
j_gene: TRBJ2-5
len: 15

CDR3aa: CASSFTTGSLSGYTF
v_gene: TRBV7-2
j_gene: TRBJ1-2
len: 15

CDR3aa: CASVAWGRQGGGETQYF
v_gene: TRBV28
j_gene: TRBJ2-5
len: 17

CDR3aa: CASSLQSPGGSYEQYF
v_gene: TRBV5-1
j_gene: TRBJ2-7
len: 16

CDR3aa: CSVAQGWNTGELFF
v_gene: TRBV29-1
j_gene: TRBJ2-2
len: 14

CDR3aa: CASSLSGEQYF
v_gene: TRBV7-9
j_gene: TRBJ2-7
len: 11

CDR3aa: CASSLLLTGRSYNEQFF
v_gene: TRBV28
j_gene: TRBJ2-1
len: 17

CDR3aa: CASSPGTGETGELFF
v_gene: TRBV7-6
j_gene: TRBJ2-2
len: 15

CDR3aa: CPRGIPHNSPLHF
v_gene: TRBV6-5
j_gene: TRBJ1-6
len: 13

CDR3aa: CASRPEGPNTTPLHF
v_gene: TRBV11-2
j_gene: TRBJ1-6
len: 15

CDR3aa: CASSQALNHDTQYF
v_gene: TRBV3-1/TRBV3-2
j_gene: TRBJ2-3
len: 14

CDR3aa: CASSSRQGERGYTF
v_gene: TRBV6-1
j_gene: TRBJ1-2
len: 14

CDR3aa: CASSELTGTGELFF
v_gene: TRBV7-9
j_gene: TRBJ2-2
len: 14

CDR3aa: CATSIYVGANVLTF
v_gene: TRBV15
j_gene: TRBJ2-6
len: 14

CDR3aa: CASSRSGQDEAFF
v_gene: TRBV19
j_gene: TRBJ1-1
len: 13

CDR3aa: CASSWALPGEGNEQFF
v_gene: TRBV11-2
j_gene: TRBJ2-1
len: 16

CDR3aa: CASGPFREQYF
v_gene: TRBV25-1
j_gene: TRBJ2-7
len: 11

CDR3aa: CSASYTGRGYPEAFF
v_gene: TRBV20-1
j_gene: TRBJ1-1
len: 15

CDR3aa: CASSLDIGTYGYTF
v_gene: TRBV11-2
j_gene: TRBJ1-2
len: 14

CDR3aa: CATSDKTGVQETQYF
v_gene: TRBV24-1
j_gene: TRBJ2-5
len: 15